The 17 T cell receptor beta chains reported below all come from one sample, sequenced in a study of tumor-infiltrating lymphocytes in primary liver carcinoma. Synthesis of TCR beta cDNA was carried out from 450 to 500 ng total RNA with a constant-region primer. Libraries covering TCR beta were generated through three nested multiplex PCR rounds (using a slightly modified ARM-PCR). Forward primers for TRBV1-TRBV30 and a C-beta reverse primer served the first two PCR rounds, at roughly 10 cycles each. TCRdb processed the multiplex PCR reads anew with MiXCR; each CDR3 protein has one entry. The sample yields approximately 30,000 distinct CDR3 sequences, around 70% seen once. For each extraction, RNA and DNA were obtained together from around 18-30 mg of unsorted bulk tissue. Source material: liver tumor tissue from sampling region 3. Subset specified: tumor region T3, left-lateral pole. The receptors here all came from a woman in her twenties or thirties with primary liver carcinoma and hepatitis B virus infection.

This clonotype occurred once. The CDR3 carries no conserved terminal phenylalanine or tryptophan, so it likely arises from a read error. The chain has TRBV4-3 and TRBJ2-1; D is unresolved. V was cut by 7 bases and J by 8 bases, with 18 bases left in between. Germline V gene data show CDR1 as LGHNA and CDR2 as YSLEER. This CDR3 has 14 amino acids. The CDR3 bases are TGCGCCAGCAACCACACAGAGTTGGTCGATGAGCAGTTCTCC. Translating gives CASNHTELVDEQFS.

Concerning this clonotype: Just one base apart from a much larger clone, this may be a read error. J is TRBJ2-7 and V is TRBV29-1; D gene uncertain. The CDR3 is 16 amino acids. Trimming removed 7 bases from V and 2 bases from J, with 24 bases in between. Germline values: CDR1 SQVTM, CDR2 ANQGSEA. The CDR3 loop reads CSAMTSGIGTPYEQYF. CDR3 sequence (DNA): TGCAGCGCCATGACATCTGGGATCGGCACTCCCTACGAGCAGTACTTC.

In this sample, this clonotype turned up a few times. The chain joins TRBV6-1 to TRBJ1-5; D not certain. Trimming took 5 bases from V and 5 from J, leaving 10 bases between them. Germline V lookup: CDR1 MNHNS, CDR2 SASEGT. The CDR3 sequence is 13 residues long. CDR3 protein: CASSWAADQPQHF. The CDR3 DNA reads TGTGCCAGCAGTTGGGCAGCGGATCAGCCCCAGCATTTT.

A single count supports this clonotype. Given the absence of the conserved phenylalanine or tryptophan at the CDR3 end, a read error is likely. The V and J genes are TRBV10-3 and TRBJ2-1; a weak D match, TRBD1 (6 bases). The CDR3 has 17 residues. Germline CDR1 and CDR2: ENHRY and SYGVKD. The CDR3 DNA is TGTGCCATAAGTGAGTCCCAAGCGGCCAGGGGTTACAATAAGCAGTTCCTC. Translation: CAISESQAARGYNKQFL.

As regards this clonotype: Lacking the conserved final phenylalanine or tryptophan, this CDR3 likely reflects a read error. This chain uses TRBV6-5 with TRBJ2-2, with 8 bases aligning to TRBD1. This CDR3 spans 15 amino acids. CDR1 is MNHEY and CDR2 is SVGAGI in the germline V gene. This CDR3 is CASSPRTGFTGVLFI. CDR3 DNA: TGTGCCAGCAGTCCGCGGACAGGGTTCACAGGGGTGCTGTTTATT.

The CDR3, as DNA: TGTGCCAGCAGCTTAGCGTTCGCCACAACTAGCGGTGTTAAAGGGACCCAGTACTTC. Translating it yields CASSLAFATTSGVKGTQYF. The V gene is TRBV7-8, the J gene TRBJ2-5, with 8 bases matching TRBD2. The CDR3 length is 19 residues. Germline V gene sequence: CDR1 SGHVS, CDR2 FQNEAQ. After removal of 0 bases from V and 7 bases from J, the junction contained 19 bases not matched to a gene. The variable domain in full, with the rest retrieved from reference TRBV7-8 and TRBJ2-5, is GAGVSQSPRYKVAKRGQDVALRCDPISGHVSLFWYQQALGQGPEFLTYFQNEAQLDKSGLPSDRFFAERPEGSVSTLKIQRTQQEDSAVYLCASSLAFATTSGVKGTQYFGPGTRLLVL.

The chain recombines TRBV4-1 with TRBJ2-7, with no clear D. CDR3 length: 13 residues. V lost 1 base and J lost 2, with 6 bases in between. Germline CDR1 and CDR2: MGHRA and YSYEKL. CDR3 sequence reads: CASSQGPPYEQYF. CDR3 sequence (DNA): TGCGCCAGCAGCCAAGGTCCACCCTACGAGCAGTACTTC.

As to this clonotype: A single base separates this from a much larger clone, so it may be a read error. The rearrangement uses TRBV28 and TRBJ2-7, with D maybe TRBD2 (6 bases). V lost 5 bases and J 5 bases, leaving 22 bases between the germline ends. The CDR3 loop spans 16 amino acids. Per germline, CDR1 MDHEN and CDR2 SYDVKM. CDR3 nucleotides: TGTGCCAGCAGTCCGCCTTGGCTAGCGAGAATCAACGAGCAGTACTTC. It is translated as CASSPPWLARINEQYF.

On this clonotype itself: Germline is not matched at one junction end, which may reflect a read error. The CDR3 is CANSARDRGHKRWSNTDAFF. The CDR3, as DNA: TGTGCCAACAGCGCTCGGGACAGGGGGCACAAGAGGTGGAGTAACACTGATGCTTTCTTT. This chain uses TRBV11-2 with TRBJ1-1, with 12 bases matching TRBD1. This CDR3 contains 20 residues. CDR1 is SGHAT and CDR2 is FQNNGV in the germline V gene. Using reference TRBV11-2 and TRBJ1-1 for the parts outside the CDR3, the full variable domain is EAGVAQSPRYKIIEKRQSVAFWCNPISGHATLYWYQQILGQGPKLLIQFQNNGVVDDSQLPKDRFSAERLKGVDSTLKIQPAKLEDSAVYLCANSARDRGHKRWSNTDAFFGQGTRLTVV.

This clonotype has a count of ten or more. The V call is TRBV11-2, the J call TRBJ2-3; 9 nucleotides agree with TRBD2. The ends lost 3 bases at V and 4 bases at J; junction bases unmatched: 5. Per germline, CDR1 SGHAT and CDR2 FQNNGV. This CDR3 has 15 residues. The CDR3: CASSLREGGADTQYF. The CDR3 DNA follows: TGTGCCAGCAGCTTGCGGGAGGGGGGCGCAGATACGCAGTATTTT.

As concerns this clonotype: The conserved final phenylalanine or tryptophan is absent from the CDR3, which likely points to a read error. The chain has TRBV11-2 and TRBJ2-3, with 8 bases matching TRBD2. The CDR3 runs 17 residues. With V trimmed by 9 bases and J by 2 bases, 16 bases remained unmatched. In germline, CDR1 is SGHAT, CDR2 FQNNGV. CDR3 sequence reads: CASSHRGSGSLTDTQYL. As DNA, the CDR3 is TGTGCCAGTAGTCATCGAGGGAGCGGGAGCCTCACAGATACGCAGTATCTT.

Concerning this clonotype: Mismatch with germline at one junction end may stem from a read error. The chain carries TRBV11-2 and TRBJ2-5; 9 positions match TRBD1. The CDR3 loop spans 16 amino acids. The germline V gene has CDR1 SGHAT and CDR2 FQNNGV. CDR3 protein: CASSTRTGGAEETQYF. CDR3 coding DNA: TGTGCCAGCAGTACAAGAACAGGGGGCGCGGAAGAGACTCAGTACTTC. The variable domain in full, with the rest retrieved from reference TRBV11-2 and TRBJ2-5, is EAGVAQSPRYKIIEKRQSVAFWCNPISGHATLYWYQQILGQGPKLLIQFQNNGVVDDSQLPKDRFSAERLKGVDSTLKIQPAKLEDSAVYLCASSTRTGGAEETQYFGPGTRLLVL.

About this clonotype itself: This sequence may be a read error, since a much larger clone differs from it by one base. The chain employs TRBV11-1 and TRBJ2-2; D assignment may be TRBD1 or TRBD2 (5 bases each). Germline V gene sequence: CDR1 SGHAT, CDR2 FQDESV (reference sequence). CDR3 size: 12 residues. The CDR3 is CASGLQVVELFF. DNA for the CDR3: TGTGCAAGCGGCTTACAGGTCGTGGAGCTGTTTTTT.

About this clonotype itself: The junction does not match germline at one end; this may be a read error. For the CDR3, the DNA is TGCGCCAGCTGCTTCCGCAAGAACTATGGCTACACCTTC. This codes for CASCFRKNYGYTF. The chain employs TRBV5-6 and TRBJ1-2; unclear D gene. This CDR3 region has 13 residues. From germline, CDR1 is SGHDT and CDR2 YYEEEE.

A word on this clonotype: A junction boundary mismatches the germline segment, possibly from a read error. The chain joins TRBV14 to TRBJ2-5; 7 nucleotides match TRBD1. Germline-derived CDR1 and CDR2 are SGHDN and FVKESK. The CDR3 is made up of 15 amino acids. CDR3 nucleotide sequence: TGTGCCAGTAGCCAAGATGTGACAGGGACGCAGACCCAGTACTTC. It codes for CASSQDVTGTQTQYF.

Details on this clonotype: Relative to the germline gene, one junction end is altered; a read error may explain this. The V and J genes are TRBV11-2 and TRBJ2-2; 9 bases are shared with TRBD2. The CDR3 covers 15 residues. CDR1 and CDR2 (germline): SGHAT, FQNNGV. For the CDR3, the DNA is TGTGCCAGCAGCCGCGCTAGCGGGAACGGCGGGGAACTGTTTTTT. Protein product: CASSRASGNGGELFF.

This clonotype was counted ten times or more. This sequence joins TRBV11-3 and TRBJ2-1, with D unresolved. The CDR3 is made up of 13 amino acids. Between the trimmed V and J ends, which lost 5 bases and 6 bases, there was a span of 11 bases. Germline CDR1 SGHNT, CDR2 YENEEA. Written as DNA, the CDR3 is TGTGCCAGCAGCCCCACACCTGGCAATGAGCAGTTCTTC. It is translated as CASSPTPGNEQFF.